This section outlines one T cell receptor beta chain sequence together with its context. Its antigen is currently unknown. The record originates from a study of early T cells in non-severe SARS-CoV-2 infection. Study-level information: Alpha and beta chains were unpaired, from unsorted whole-blood bulk RNA. Study-wide findings and caveats: Using VDJdb, the matching emphasized anti-spike CD8 responses while missing private and CD4 specificities.

This CDR3 comprises 17 residues. Germline-derived CDR1 and CDR2 are SGHNT and YYREEE (reference sequence). V dropped 6 bases and J dropped 0 bases, with 20 bases sitting between them. Unique molecular identifiers (one per individual cDNA molecule) were attached. In TCRdb, the 5' RACE reads were re-called with MiXCR into one record per CDR3 protein. Seen here are tens of thousands of distinct CDR3 sequences, approximately 6% observed once, and the top ten hold just under 4%. This clonotype was obtained from an adult who was a healthcare worker with PCR-confirmed SARS-CoV-2 infection or an uninfected control (not recorded which). This sequence joins TRBV5-4 and TRBJ2-3; D might be TRBD1 (7 bases). The source material was whole blood. CDR3 nucleotide sequence: TGTGCCAGCAACTCCCAGCAGGGGGGAACTAGCACAGATACGCAGTATTTT. This gives the protein CASNSQQGGTSTDTQYF.